Below, one TCR beta chain is given with its context. Its antigen is unidentified. This entry comes from a study of monozygotic twins with inflammatory bowel disease. General study results and limits: IBD patients shared fewer clonotypes with others than healthy twins, especially with disease activity.

Via template switching, UMIs carrying a 6-nucleotide sample barcode were introduced. TCRdb reprocessed the 5' RACE reads, with one entry per CDR3 protein and no DNA. Its table lists fewer than 400,000 distinct CDR3 sequences. The CDR3 has 14 residues. Staff drew an approximately 2.6 ml blood sample from each donor. This TCR was sampled from a human donor with ulcerative colitis or Crohn's disease, or a healthy co-twin of an affected twin (not recorded which). V usage is TRBV12-3 or TRBV12-4 and J usage is TRBJ2-7; TCRdb's D call, TRBD2, is unchecked because there is no DNA. The source material was blood. CDR3 region: CASSYRDGLYEQYF.